The 24 T cell receptor beta chains listed next were all sequenced from one sample in a study of pediatric ulcerative colitis. Sequencing was performed with immunoSEQ multiplex PCR; in TCRdb, only in-frame clones are kept and a portion is missing. The sample lists around 64,000 clones, approximately 87% occurring once. Specimen: blood. All receptors come from a boy aged 5-17 years with severe ulcerative colitis.

The chain employs TRBV29-1 and TRBJ2-4; D call uncertain. Germline CDR1 is SQVTM and CDR2 is ANQGSEA. CDR3 size: 13 residues. Deletions cut 4 bases from V and 2 bases from J, with 9 bases between. CDR3 in DNA: TGCAGCGTTGCTGACGCCACCAAAAACATTCAGTACTTC. This codes for CSVADATKNIQYF. Variable domain in full (rest from reference TRBV29-1 and TRBJ2-4): SAVISQKPSRDICQRGTSLTIQCQVDSQVTMMFWYRQQPGQSLTLIATANQGSEATYESGFVIDKFPISRPNLTFSTLTVSNMSPEDSSIYLCSVADATKNIQYFGAGTRLSVL.

V usage is TRBV19 and J usage is TRBJ2-7; 9 bases align to TRBD2. Germline CDR1 LNHDA, CDR2 SQIVND (reference sequence). The CDR3 runs to 14 residues. Germline trimming cut 10 bases from V and 1 base from J; bases unmatched to any gene: 8. CDR3 in amino acids: CATLGLAKSYEQYF. The CDR3, as DNA: TGTGCCACGTTGGGACTAGCAAAATCCTACGAGCAGTACTTC. Variable domain in full (rest from reference TRBV19 and TRBJ2-7): DGGITQSPKYLFRKEGQNVTLSCEQNLNHDAMYWYRQDPGQGLRLIYYSQIVNDFQKGDIAEGYSVSREKKESFPLTVTSAQKNPTAFYLCATLGLAKSYEQYFGPGTRLTVT.

The V gene is TRBV6-6, the J gene TRBJ2-7; maybe TRBD2 (5 bases). With 2 bases removed from V and 6 bases from J, the gap between germline ends came to 14 bases. Germline CDR1 reads MNHNY; CDR2 reads SVGAGI (reference sequence). The CDR3 is 14 amino acids. DNA for the CDR3: TGTGCCAGCAGTTACCCGGACTCACTGGGCGAGCAGTACTTC. Its protein is CASSYPDSLGEQYF.

In DNA, the CDR3 is TGTGCCAGCAGCGGACAGGGGGCGCAGAATGAAAAACTGTTTTTT. Its protein is CASSGQGAQNEKLFF. The chain recombines TRBV7-2 with TRBJ1-4; 11 bases fit TRBD1. J was trimmed by 5 bases and V by 5 bases; bases with no gene match: 4. CDR3 size: 15 residues. Looked up from germline, CDR1 is SGHTA and CDR2 is FQGNSA.

The chain has TRBV19 and TRBJ2-7; 7 nucleotides match TRBD1. The ends lost 1 base at V and 3 bases at J; junction bases unmatched: 3. From germline, CDR1 is LNHDA and CDR2 SQIVND (reference sequence). CDR3 length: 14 residues. In DNA, the CDR3 is TGTGCCAGTAGTATAGGTGACAGGGTCTACGAGCAGTACTTC. Encoded protein: CASSIGDRVYEQYF.

The CDR3 sequence is CASSQAGTDTQYF. DNA for the CDR3: TGCGCCAGCAGCCAGGCGGGCACAGATACGCAGTATTTT. V usage is TRBV5-1 and J usage is TRBJ2-3; unclear D gene. V lost 4 bases, J lost 1 base, and 7 bases lay in between. The CDR3 is 13 residues long. CDR1 and CDR2 (germline): SGHRS, YFSETQ.

The chain uses TRBV30 and TRBJ1-2; D is unclear. The CDR3 has 17 residues. Looked up from germline, CDR1 is GTSNPN and CDR2 is SVGIG (reference sequence). V dropped 2 bases and J dropped 0 bases, with 19 bases sitting between them. The CDR3: CAWSPIPRVFPNYGYTF. In DNA, the CDR3 is TGTGCCTGGAGTCCTATCCCCCGGGTCTTCCCTAACTATGGCTACACCTTC.

The chain employs TRBV29-1 and TRBJ2-3; D is unresolved. The CDR3 spans 17 residues. Trimming took 1 base from V and 3 from J, leaving 20 bases between them. In germline, CDR1 is SQVTM, CDR2 ANQGSEA. CDR3 in DNA: TGCAGCGTTGAAGGCCGGGCCGTACTAAGAGGAACAGATACGCAGTATTTT. Its protein is CSVEGRAVLRGTDTQYF.

V and J are TRBV10-3 and TRBJ1-1, with D perhaps TRBD1 (6 bases). The length of the CDR3 is 16 residues. Trimming shortened V by 0 bases and J by 5 bases, and 16 bases separated the two germline ends. Looked up from germline, CDR1 is ENHRY and CDR2 is SYGVKD. The chain's CDR3 is CAISESELGGATEAFF. DNA for the CDR3: TGTGCCATCAGTGAGTCTGAACTCGGGGGCGCAACTGAAGCTTTCTTT.

This chain uses TRBV19 with TRBJ2-7, with 9 bases lining up with TRBD1. The germline V gene has CDR1 LNHDA and CDR2 SQIVND (reference sequence). This CDR3 contains 15 residues. With V trimmed by 3 bases and J by 5 bases, 8 bases remained unmatched. The CDR3 DNA sequence: TGTGCCAGTAGTATGGGACAGGGAGGGGGTCACGAGCAGTACTTC. Its translation: CASSMGQGGGHEQYF. The whole variable domain, remainder taken from reference TRBV19 and TRBJ2-7, is DGGITQSPKYLFRKEGQNVTLSCEQNLNHDAMYWYRQDPGQGLRLIYYSQIVNDFQKGDIAEGYSVSREKKESFPLTVTSAQKNPTAFYLCASSMGQGGGHEQYFGPGTRLTVT.

The J gene is TRBJ2-1, the V gene TRBV4-1; TRBD2 agrees at 14 bases. The CDR3 extends over 14 amino acids. Germline values: CDR1 MGHRA, CDR2 YSYEKL. Trimming removed 5 bases from V and 10 bases from J; junction bases left unmatched: 4. The CDR3 region is CASSRLAGGPEQFF. CDR3 bases: TGCGCCAGCAGCAGACTAGCGGGAGGGCCGGAGCAGTTCTTC.

The chain is built from TRBV5-4 and TRBJ2-2, with D unresolved. This CDR3 is 15 amino acids long. Trimming took 3 bases from V and 5 from J, leaving 14 bases between them. From germline, CDR1 is SGHNT and CDR2 YYREEE (reference sequence). In DNA, the CDR3 is TGTGCCAGCAGCTCGTCCCCCGACCCGACCGGGGAGCTGTTTTTT. It is translated as CASSSSPDPTGELFF.

The CDR3 DNA follows: TGTGCCAGCAGGACTAGCGGGACGATCTACGAGCAGTACTTC. It codes for CASRTSGTIYEQYF. The rearrangement joins TRBV27 to TRBJ2-7, with TRBD2 matching 11 bases. V was pared by 6 bases and J by 3 bases, with 4 bases of the junction left unmatched. The germline gives CDR1 MNHEY, CDR2 SMNVEV (reference sequence). CDR3 length: 14 residues.

The rearrangement uses TRBV7-2 and TRBJ2-5; possibly TRBD2 for D (5 bases). This CDR3 contains 13 residues. Germline CDR1 SGHTA, CDR2 FQGNSA. Trimming removed 3 bases at V and 5 bases at J, with 10 bases between. CDR3 residues: CASSLRVGETQYF. As DNA, the CDR3 is TGTGCCAGCAGCTTGAGGGTCGGCGAGACCCAGTACTTC.

The V and J genes are TRBV30 and TRBJ2-7; D gene uncertain. With 1 base removed from V and 9 bases from J, the gap between germline ends came to 13 bases. The V gene's germline CDR1 is GTSNPN and CDR2 SVGIG (reference sequence). The CDR3 consists of 12 residues. The CDR3 reads CAWSAQDFGQYF. In DNA, the CDR3 is TGTGCCTGGAGTGCTCAGGATTTTGGGCAGTACTTC. The full variable domain, with the rest looked up from reference TRBV30 and TRBJ2-7, is SQTIHQWPATLVQPVGSPLSLECTVEGTSNPNLYWYRQAAGRGLQLLFYSVGIGQISSEVPQNLSASRPQDRQFILSSKKLLLSDSGFYLCAWSAQDFGQYFGPGTRLTVT.

J is TRBJ2-1 and V is TRBV7-6, with TRBD2 as a possible D gene (6 bases). Germline V gives CDR1 SGHVS, CDR2 FNYEAQ. The V gene lost 5 bases and the J gene lost 6 bases, with 20 bases spanning the gap. The CDR3 contains 16 residues. CDR3 bases: TGTGCCAGCAGCCCGGATCGGACCGGCGGGGTCAATGAGCAGTTCTTC. It codes for CASSPDRTGGVNEQFF. The whole variable domain, remainder taken from reference TRBV7-6 and TRBJ2-1, is GAGVSQSPRYKVTKRGQDVALRCDPISGHVSLYWYRQALGQGPEFLTYFNYEAQQDKSGLPNDRFSAERPEGSISTLTIQRTEQRDSAMYRCASSPDRTGGVNEQFFGPGTRLTVL.

This clone is a singleton in its sample. The chain recombines TRBV19 with TRBJ2-5; 10 bases match TRBD2. The V segment lost 5 bases and the J segment 2 bases; nucleotides outside the gene matches: 5. The CDR3 is made up of 15 amino acids. Per germline, CDR1 LNHDA and CDR2 SQIVND (reference sequence). The chain's CDR3 is CASSVGLADQETQYF. In nucleotides, the CDR3 is TGTGCCAGTAGTGTTGGACTAGCGGATCAAGAGACCCAGTACTTC.

This clone appeared once. V usage is TRBV27 and J usage is TRBJ2-5; D unresolved. The V end was cut by 5 bases, the J end by 5 bases, with 15 bases between. Germline values: CDR1 MNHEY, CDR2 SMNVEV (reference sequence). CDR3 length equals 14 residues. In DNA form, the CDR3 reads TGTGCCAGCAGTCCCGTCGTCCCTTTGGAGACCCAGTACTTC. Protein product: CASSPVVPLETQYF.

The CDR3 loop is CASSFFPIGGQVNTGELFF. Written as DNA, the CDR3 is TGCGCCAGCAGCTTTTTTCCCATAGGGGGCCAGGTGAACACCGGGGAGCTGTTTTTT. The rearrangement uses TRBV5-1 and TRBJ2-2; 7 nucleotides line up with TRBD1. From germline, CDR1 is SGHRS and CDR2 YFSETQ. V lost 2 bases to trimming and J lost 1 base; unmatched junction nucleotides: 14. The CDR3 runs to 19 residues.

The genes are TRBV19 and TRBJ2-1; 9 bases match TRBD2. The J segment lost 3 bases and the V segment lost 5 bases, leaving 8 bases of the junction unmatched. This CDR3 has 16 residues. Germline values: CDR1 LNHDA, CDR2 SQIVND (reference sequence). CDR3 sequence: CASSPLTSGHYNEQFF. As DNA, the CDR3 is TGTGCCAGTAGTCCCCTAACTAGCGGGCACTACAATGAGCAGTTCTTC.

This clone was seen only a few times. The chain joins TRBV5-6 to TRBJ1-1, with unresolved D. The CDR3 is 13 amino acids. Germline CDR1 SGHDT, CDR2 YYEEEE. Trimming pared 0 bases from V and 4 bases from J, leaving 7 bases between. In nucleotides, the CDR3 is TGTGCCAGCAGCTTGGGATGGGCCACTGAAGCTTTCTTT. This gives the protein CASSLGWATEAFF.

This clone occurred once. V gene TRBV5-1 combines with J gene TRBJ1-1, with no clear D. CDR3 length equals 12 residues. CDR1 and CDR2 (germline): SGHRS, YFSETQ. Between the trimmed V and J ends, which lost 0 bases and 3 bases, there was a span of 3 bases. CDR3 amino acids: CASSLGYTEAFF. CDR3 nucleotides: TGCGCCAGCAGCTTGGGGTACACTGAAGCTTTCTTT. The full variable domain, with the rest looked up from reference TRBV5-1 and TRBJ1-1, is KAGVTQTPRYLIKTRGQQVTLSCSPISGHRSVSWYQQTPGQGLQFLFEYFSETQRNKGNFPGRFSGRQFSNSRSEMNVSTLELGDSALYLCASSLGYTEAFFGQGTRLTVV.

The chain joins TRBV4-1 to TRBJ1-4; tentatively, D is TRBD1 (5 bases). The germline V gene has CDR1 MGHRA and CDR2 YSYEKL. CDR3 length: 14 residues. V dropped 3 bases and J dropped 5 bases, with 10 bases sitting between them. The CDR3 DNA is TGCGCCAGCAGCCAGGGGGTGGGAAATGAAAAACTGTTTTTT. Protein: CASSQGVGNEKLFF.

The V call is TRBV27, the J call TRBJ2-3, with 7 bases fitting TRBD1. V dropped 7 bases and J dropped 3; count of bases not matched to a gene: 7. Germline assignment: CDR1 MNHEY and CDR2 SMNVEV (reference sequence). This CDR3 comprises 14 residues. The CDR3 DNA sequence: TGTGCCAGCATGAGGGGGCTAAGAACAGATACGCAGTATTTT. As protein: CASMRGLRTDTQYF.